This T cell receptor (beta chain) was captured by sequencing in a study of cytomegalovirus exposure and HLA in healthy donors (dated 2017 in TCRdb). Regarding the study in general: According to an earlier analysis of 587 of the donors, 150 million to 200 million T cells yielded 117 million unique TCR beta sequences and about 300 Gb of sequence data. An early release covering over 500 HLA-typed donors comprised roughly 300 gigabases of sequencing data and tens of millions of unique TCR sequences. Of the 300 to 450 genotyped donors, roughly 76% were placed in the genetic ancestry cluster associated with self-reported Caucasian donors. The aim of the study was to test whether cataloging public T cell receptors could identify signatures of past pathogen exposure. The study profiled the T cell repertoires of 550 to 700 subjects by immunosequencing and related them to cytomegalovirus serostatus. In addition to the first cohort of 666 subjects, a separate validation cohort of 130 or so different subjects was used. The study combined high-throughput TCR immunosequencing, statistical association of individual TCRs with disease status, and machine learning to predict cytomegalovirus infection status. A later analysis re-examined previously published TCR beta repertoires from more than 650 donors and added high-resolution HLA genotyping to investigate patterns of TCR occurrence. In the later analysis, no new phenotypic data were used to find candidate immune exposures; instead, reliance was placed on TCR beta sequences and their occurrence across donors. To decide whether each TCR beta V gene segment behaved as functional or pseudogenic, an earlier analysis of over 500 of the donors relied on high-throughput TCR beta sequencing. Donor age, sex, ethnicity and CMV serostatus were collected together with the repertoire data. A later genetic analysis used genome-wide SNP genotypes for about 55% of the 666 donors, treating that subset as a discovery cohort. All discovery cohort repertoires had been generated using a single sequencing platform. Class I and class II HLA loci were covered by the typing at four-digit resolution. Typing coverage varied by locus: roughly 629-640 donors for A, B, C, DRB1 and DQB1; 500 to 550 for DQA1; about 600 for DPA1; about 450 for DPB1. Four to six DR-DQ haplotypes were handled as single units for association and clustering, since linkage in the cohort was strong. On average, about 200,000 unique TCR beta nucleotide sequences were sequenced per donor among several hundred genotyped donors of the cohort, with 15% to 20% of those sequences being non-productive. What the work shows at the level of the full study, not this receptor alone: In an earlier analysis of several hundred of the donors, most TCR beta V segments were observed in productive rearrangements about 87% or about 30% of the time, broadly matching IMGT annotations. V-gene and J-gene trimming of TCR beta chains was associated with a missense DCLRE1C variant in a later genetic analysis, and the association was replicated in an independent cohort. In vitro tests confirmed that a few of the cytomegalovirus-associated TCR beta chains recognize cytomegalovirus antigens. Sequencing depth was assumed to be roughly uniform across donors in the presence/absence analyses, though that assumption may not hold. Because HLA typing was unavailable for some donors at each locus, only the typed subset was used in association tests. A further reported finding was that TCR beta sequences accurately predicted the HLA-A and HLA-B alleles for most subjects in the first cohort. Several of the top co-occurrence clusters appeared to be linked to parvovirus B19, influenza, CMV and Epstein-Barr virus, according to a later analysis. In a later analysis, TCR association rates were found to vary across HLA loci, with the most associated TCRs seen for DRB1 alleles and the fewest for HLA-C alleles. Linkage disequilibrium might explain the correlated functional status among segregating V segments, but an unknown experimental factor could not be ruled out. A later analysis associated 15,000 to 20,000 TCR beta sequences with specific HLA alleles at a false discovery rate of 0.05. A total of 164 TCR beta chains were listed by the study as associated with cytomegalovirus. When HLA alleles, especially DR and DQ, strongly co-occurred, attributing TCR associations to individual alleles was difficult. Some IMGT-functional V segments, including TRBV6-2 and TRBV6-3, could not be told apart with the 87-base-pair reads, so those segments were excluded. A later analysis found that HLA-associated TCR beta chains were more clonally expanded and had lower generation probabilities than equally common non-associated chains. Most TCR sequences were seen in very few donors, while some public TCRs were found in many individuals. The earlier analysis of approximately 540 of the donors excluded over 15 rarely observed V segments, including chromosome 9 orphons, because counts were too low. The sequencing pipeline was judged likely to have produced a cluster of highly shared sequence variants as a technical artifact. A later genetic analysis reported fewer N-insertions in productive TCRs among donors in an Asian-associated ancestry cluster than the approximately 700-donor mean. This cohort had only TCR beta chains sequenced, and the lack of alpha or paired-chain data limited which features could be detected. According to the authors, the approach could potentially be generalized to other disease states and immunological phenotypes. Cytomegalovirus status was reported to be diagnosed by the classifier with high specificity and sensitivity in both the original and validation cohorts. Most CMV-associated TCR beta chains appeared to be HLA-restricted in a later analysis, and the HLA associations seemed to be driven largely by CMV exposure. For the cohort, immune exposure information was limited to CMV serostatus.

V has 2 bases trimmed and J has 2 bases trimmed; junction bases matching no gene number 8. The CDR3 numbers 16 residues from cysteine through phenylalanine. Just the 48-base CDR3 DNA is kept, in frame starting at base 1. CDR1 is given as MNHEY and CDR2 as SMNVEV, both from the germline V gene (reference sequence). The library was prepared using the immunoSEQ multiplex PCR assay. A mixture of 60 forward primers for TCR Vbeta segments and 13 reverse primers for TCR Jbeta segments was used in the multiplex PCR. A multiplex PCR assay on genomic DNA amplified the CDR3 region of rearranged TCR beta genes. Amplified TCR beta libraries were sequenced as 87-base-pair reads on the Illumina HiSeq System. As for how the authors treated the data: In a later analysis, 80 million or so unique TCR beta chains were counted across the 650 to 700 repertoires, and roughly 10 million of these chains were shared by at least two donors. A nearest-neighbor algorithm error-corrected the raw reads and collapsed the reads into unique sequences, merging closely related sequences to remove PCR and sequencing errors. CDR3 sequences were aligned to IMGT reference sequences to assign V, D and J gene segments. For a sequence to be retained, a match of at least six nucleotides to both a V gene segment and a J gene segment was required. A rearrangement counted as productive if the CDR3 had no stop codons and remained in frame with V and J, and every other rearrangement counted as non-productive. CDR3 was defined by IMGT convention, running from the second conserved V-encoded cysteine to the conserved J-encoded phenylalanine. In an earlier analysis of more than 550 of the donors, sequences lacking an unambiguous match to a single V gene segment were excluded. In an earlier analysis of around 600 of the donors, V segments were called functional above 56.7% productive rearrangements and were called segregating when the between-donor standard deviation exceeded 5%. A statistical classification framework was built for diagnosing cytomegalovirus status from the catalog of TCR beta chain sequences. A later analysis assigned V and J genes by comparing TCR nucleotide sequences with IMGT/GENE-DB human TR gene sequences. A later analysis assigned CDR3 sequences and most-parsimonious VDJ recombination scenarios with the TCRdist pipeline. A later analysis defined each TCR beta chain by its CDR3 amino acid sequence plus V-gene family, and excluded reads lacking a unique V-gene family. As a way to deal with suspected cross-contamination and a sequencing artifact, a later analysis dropped 592 nucleotide sequences that were highly shared and had low generation probability. In a later analysis, a clonal expansion index was calculated for each public chain from normalized within-repertoire ranks of inferred template counts. Generation probabilities in a later analysis came from a VDJ recombination model fitted to out-of-frame rearrangements, and those results were checked against IGoR. In a later analysis, hypergeometric tests were used to score TCR-TCR, TCR-HLA and TCR-CMV co-occurrence, with a repertoire-size bias correction applied to TCR pairs. In a later analysis, false discovery rates were estimated by permuting HLA or CMV assignments 20 times. A later analysis grouped co-occurring TCRs with DBSCAN, adding TCRdist sequence similarity when clustering within HLA-allele-positive subsets. Co-occurrence clustering excluded repertoires with fewer than 30,000 or more than 120,000 public chains, plus five with anomalous nucleotide sharing. In its TCRdb copy, this immuneACCESS table keeps in-frame sequences only and misses some clones. Where compared with another copy, unresolved V genes explain less than half of these, and the others have no known cause. V, J and clone size are those of that table, while D and trimming were read from the DNA. This sample lists 150,000 to 200,000 clones; around 79% were detected once. More than 0.4% of the sample lies in the top ten.

The cohort comprised 550 to 700 healthy bone marrow donors. At the time of sampling, every cohort member was nominally healthy, though immune exposures that went unrecorded were likely present. The donor was CMV seronegative and belonged to the group of more than 300 seronegative cohort members. A peripheral blood sample was provided by each donor, and peripheral blood mononuclear cells were used for TCR beta sequencing. The Qiagen DNeasy Blood Extraction Kit was used to extract genomic DNA from the blood cell samples. In the case of this clone: Its antigen remains undetermined. No much larger clone exists at a distance of one base, and base qualities are not known.

This receptor was taken from a woman aged 45-65 years in good health and CMV-seronegative. This chain joins TRBV27 to TRBJ2-7, and TRBD2 aligns with 8 junction nucleotides. Input material: PBMCs. The encoded CDR3 is CASSLTGGDTTYEQYF. The bases are TGTGCCAGCAGTTTAACGGGGGGGGACACCACCTACGAGCAGTACTTC.